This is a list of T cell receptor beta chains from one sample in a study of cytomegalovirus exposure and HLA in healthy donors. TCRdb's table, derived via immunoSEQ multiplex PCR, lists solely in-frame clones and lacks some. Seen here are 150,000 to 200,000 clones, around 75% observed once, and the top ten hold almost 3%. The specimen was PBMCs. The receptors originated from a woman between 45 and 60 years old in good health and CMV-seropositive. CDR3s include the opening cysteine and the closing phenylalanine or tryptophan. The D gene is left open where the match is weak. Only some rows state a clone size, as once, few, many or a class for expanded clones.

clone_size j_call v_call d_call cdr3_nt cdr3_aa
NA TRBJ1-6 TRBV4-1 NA TGCGCCAGCAGCCAAGTGGCAGGGCCAGCTATCTCCTATAATTCACCCCTCCACTTT CASSQVAGPAISYNSPLHF
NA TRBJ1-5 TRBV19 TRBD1 TGTGCCAGTAGCCCTAACAGGGGGATTCAGCCCCAGCATTTT CASSPNRGIQPQHF
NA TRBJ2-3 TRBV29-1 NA TGCAGCGTTGAAGGGCACAAAAAAGATACGCAGTATTTT CSVEGHKKDTQYF
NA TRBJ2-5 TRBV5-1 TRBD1 TGCGCCAGCAGCTCGGGACAGCCCCAAGAGACCCAGTACTTC CASSSGQPQETQYF
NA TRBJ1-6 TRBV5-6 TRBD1 TGTGCCAGCAGCTTGCCGACAGGGGGACAATCACCCCTCCACTTT CASSLPTGGQSPLHF
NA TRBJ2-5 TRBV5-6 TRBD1 TGTGCCAGCAGCTTGAACAGGGGACAAGAGACCCAGTACTTC CASSLNRGQETQYF
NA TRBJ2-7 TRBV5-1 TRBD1 TGCGCCAGCAGCCTCGGACAGGGGCGCGAGCAGTACTTC CASSLGQGREQYF
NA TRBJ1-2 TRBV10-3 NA TGTGCCATCAGTGAGGTCCAGGGATGGAATGGCTACACCTTC CAISEVQGWNGYTF
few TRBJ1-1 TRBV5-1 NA TGCGCCAGCAGCCGCGGGAAGAACACTGAAGCTTTCTTT CASSRGKNTEAFF
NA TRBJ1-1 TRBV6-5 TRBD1 TGTGCCAGCAGTTACCTGACAGGGGCCACTGAAGCTTTCTTT CASSYLTGATEAFF